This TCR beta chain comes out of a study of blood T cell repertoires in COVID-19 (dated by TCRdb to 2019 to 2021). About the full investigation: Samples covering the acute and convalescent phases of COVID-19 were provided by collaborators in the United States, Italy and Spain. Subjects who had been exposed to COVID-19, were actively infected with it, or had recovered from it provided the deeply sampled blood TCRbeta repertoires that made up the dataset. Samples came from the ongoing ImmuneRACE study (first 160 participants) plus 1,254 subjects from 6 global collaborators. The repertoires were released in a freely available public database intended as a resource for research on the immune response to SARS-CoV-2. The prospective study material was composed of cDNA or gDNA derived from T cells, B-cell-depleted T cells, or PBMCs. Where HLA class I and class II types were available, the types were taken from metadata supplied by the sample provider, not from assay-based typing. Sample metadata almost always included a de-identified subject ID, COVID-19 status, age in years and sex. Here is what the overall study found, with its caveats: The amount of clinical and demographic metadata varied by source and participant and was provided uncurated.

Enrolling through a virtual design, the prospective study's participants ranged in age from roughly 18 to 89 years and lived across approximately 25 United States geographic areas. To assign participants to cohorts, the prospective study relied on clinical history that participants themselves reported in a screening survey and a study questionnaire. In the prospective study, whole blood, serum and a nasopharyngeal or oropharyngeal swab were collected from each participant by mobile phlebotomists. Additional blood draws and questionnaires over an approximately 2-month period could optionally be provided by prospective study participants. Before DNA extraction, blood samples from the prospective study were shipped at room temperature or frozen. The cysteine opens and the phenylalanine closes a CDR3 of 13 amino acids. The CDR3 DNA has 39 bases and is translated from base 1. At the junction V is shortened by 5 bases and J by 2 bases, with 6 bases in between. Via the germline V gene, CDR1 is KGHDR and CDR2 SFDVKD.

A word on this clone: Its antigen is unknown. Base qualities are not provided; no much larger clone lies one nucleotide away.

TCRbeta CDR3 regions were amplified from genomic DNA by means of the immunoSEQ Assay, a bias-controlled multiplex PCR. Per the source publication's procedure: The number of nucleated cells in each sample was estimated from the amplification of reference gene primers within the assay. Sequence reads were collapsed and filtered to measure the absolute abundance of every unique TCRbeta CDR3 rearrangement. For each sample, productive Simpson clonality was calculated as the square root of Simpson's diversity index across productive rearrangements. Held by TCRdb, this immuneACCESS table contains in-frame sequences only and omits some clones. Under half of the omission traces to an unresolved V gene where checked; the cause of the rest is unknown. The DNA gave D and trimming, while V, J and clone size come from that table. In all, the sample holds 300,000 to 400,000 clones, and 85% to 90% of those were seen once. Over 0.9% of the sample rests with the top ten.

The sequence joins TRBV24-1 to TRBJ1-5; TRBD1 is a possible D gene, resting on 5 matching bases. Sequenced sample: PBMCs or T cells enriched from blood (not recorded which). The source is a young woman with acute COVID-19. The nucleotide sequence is TGTGCCACCAGTGCCAGGGGCAATCAGCCCCAGCATTTT. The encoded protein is CATSARGNQPQHF.